This TCR beta chain is drawn from a study of cytomegalovirus exposure and HLA in healthy donors. Overall study: From HLA-typed donors, an early data release held around 80 million unique TCRs. Researchers found that under 90% of fewer than 450 genotyped donors fell within the Caucasian-associated ancestry cluster. Study conclusions and caveats: Some TCR beta chains (more than 150 of them) were listed as cytomegalovirus-associated.

On this clone itself: Its antigen is as yet unknown.

The CDR3 runs to 13 residues. The germline V gene has CDR1 SQVTM and CDR2 ANQGSEA. V was trimmed by 6 bases and J by 1 base, leaving 12 bases between them. Nominally healthy donors were sampled, though unrecorded immune exposures were likely. Both 60 Vbeta primers and 13 Jbeta primers went into the PCR. This table comes from immunoSEQ multiplex PCR, and its TCRdb copy is limited to in-frame clones, with some not included. Among about 150,000 clones listed, approximately 68% were seen once. This TCR was recovered from a man in his sixties in good health and CMV-seronegative. J is TRBJ1-1 and V is TRBV29-1; D is perhaps TRBD1 (6 bases). The source material was PBMCs. Here the CDR3 reads CSVRQVPNTEAFF. CDR3 sequence (DNA): TGCAGCGTGAGACAGGTACCGAACACTGAAGCTTTCTTT.